This T cell receptor beta chain was documented in a study of CD8+ T cells in alopecia areata (dated by TCRdb to 2017 to 2018). About the study as a whole: The treated patients, all with moderate-to-severe alopecia areata, were enrolled in an open-label pilot trial of oral tofacitinib given at 5 to 10 mg twice daily. In both human patients and the C3H/HeJ mouse model, the study applied high-throughput TCRbeta sequencing to look at T cell clonal expansion in alopecia areata. Tofacitinib was given for 6 to 18 months, followed by 6 months of follow-up off drug to assess delayed response and recurrence. In humans, TCRbeta sequencing was performed on scalp tissue and on sorted CD4+ and CD8+ peripheral blood T cells from healthy controls and from patients with patchy or totalis/universalis alopecia areata. RNA came from the PAXgene miRNA kit for fixed scalp, the miRNeasy kit for PBMCs, and the RNeasy kit for mouse skin. Patients on tofacitinib were biopsied at baseline and after 4 and 24 weeks of treatment, and several of the patients also had a later scalp biopsy. Amplification of TCRbeta CDR3 regions was done by immunoSEQ multiplex PCR using 35 Vbeta forward primers and 13 Jbeta reverse primers. Disease severity in treated patients was measured with the SALT score, which quantifies the percentage of affected scalp surface area. Clonality in the scalp was compared among normal scalp (n=4), patchy alopecia areata scalp (n=8), and alopecia totalis/universalis scalp (n=8).

V is pared back by 5 bases and J by 1 base, with 15 bases lying between the germline termini. The germline V gene encodes CDR1 MDHEN and CDR2 SYDVKM. The CDR3, cysteine through phenylalanine, is 16 amino acids long. Only the CDR3 part of the read is kept: 48 bases, read in frame from the first base. The receptor library was made with the immunoSEQ multiplex PCR assay. RNA was extracted from all samples and reverse transcribed into cDNA, which served as template for TCR sequencing. SuperScript III was used to make first-strand cDNA, primed with a 2:1 mix of oligo-dT and random hexamers. A synthetic immune receptor repertoire was used to assess amplification bias, and residual bias was removed computationally. In the source study's methods: Raw reads were preprocessed for error removal, and CDR3 was defined according to IMGT conventions as running from the conserved cysteine to phenylalanine. To get clonality, Shannon entropy was normalized by log2 of the number of productive unique TCRs and the result was subtracted from 1. Whether each scalp clone was CD4 or CD8 was inferred by checking scalp TCRbeta sequences against the CD4 and CD8 repertoires from sorted blood. In its TCRdb copy, this immuneACCESS table keeps in-frame sequences only and misses some clones. Where compared with another copy, unresolved V genes explain less than half of these, and the others have no known cause. The D gene and trimming were derived from the DNA, and the V and J assignments and clone size from that table. A total of about 4,400 clones appear in this sample, more than 50% of them only once. The ten most abundant clones make up approximately 10% of the sample.

Judged by its sample share, this clone qualifies as large (0.1 to 1%). The antigen this receptor binds is unknown. No clone much larger than this one lies a single base away; base qualities are absent. Sample treatment or condition, as interpreted from the label and publication: oral pan-JAK inhibitor, 5-10 mg twice daily. Lesional scalp punch biopsies and peripheral blood were obtained from alopecia areata patients. Scalp biopsies from humans were placed right away in PAXgene tissue containers for fixation. General study outcomes and caveats: Compared with normal scalp, lesional scalp, particularly in alopecia totalis/universalis, had higher clonality and more expanded CD8+ clones, which suggests antigenic drive. During tofacitinib treatment, many expanded lesional clones stuck around in both scalp and blood, and this persistence may partly explain why relapse happens after treatment is stopped. Shared TCR sequences between patients were less evident than in mice, which may be partly attributable to HLA diversity in the patient population. Because the treated cohort was small and included a single nonresponder, larger studies are needed to assess links between baseline CD8+ expansion and response. Tofacitinib significantly decreased scalp clonality and the number of expanded CD8+ clones among the top 100 scalp clones. Unlike mouse skin, where gammadelta T cells dominate, normal human skin contains resident alphabeta T cells that get sequenced too, which complicates analysis of the scalp TCR repertoire.

This TCR was sampled from a human donor with alopecia areata. This sequence uses TRBV28 and TRBJ1-5; the D gene is perhaps TRBD1, from 6 matching bases. The sequencing used skin, collected at approximately week 37, from a patient treated with tofacitinib. Read as DNA, the sequence is TGTGCCAGCAGTACCCCCGTAGGACAGAGCAATCAGCCCCAGCATTTT. Its translation reads: CASSTPVGQSNQPQHF.